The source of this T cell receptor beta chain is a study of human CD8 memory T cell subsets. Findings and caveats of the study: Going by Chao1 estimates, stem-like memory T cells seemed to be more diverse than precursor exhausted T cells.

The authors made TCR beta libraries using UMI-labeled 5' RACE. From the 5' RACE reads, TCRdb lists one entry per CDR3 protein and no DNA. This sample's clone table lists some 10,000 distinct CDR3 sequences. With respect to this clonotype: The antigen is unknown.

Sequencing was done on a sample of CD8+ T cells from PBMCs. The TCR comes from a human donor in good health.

CDR3 protein: CASSFGTDEQYF. This chain uses TRBV7-9 with TRBJ2-7; TCRdb proposes TRBD2, but this gene call is untestable without DNA. Germline V gene lookup returns CDR1 SEHNR and CDR2 FQNEAQ (reference sequence). The CDR3 has 12 residues.